This T cell receptor (beta chain) came from a study of control samples from healthy donors and cancer patients. V lost 3 bases and J lost 3, with 9 bases in between. The CDR3 runs 13 residues. CDR1 and CDR2 from the germline V gene are MNHEY and SMNVEV (reference sequence). The method was immunoSEQ multiplex PCR; TCRdb's version includes in-frame clones alone and lacks a portion of them. The sample has approximately 81,000 clones, around 94% seen once. This TCR came from a woman in her late teens or twenties in good health. This chain uses TRBV27 with TRBJ2-7, with D tentatively TRBD1 (5 bases). Sequenced material: blood. CDR3 nucleotides: TGTGCCAGCAGTTTCCACGACAGCTACGAGCAGTACTTC. Protein: CASSFHDSYEQYF.